What follows describes a single T cell receptor beta chain. Its target is not known. This CDR3 has 14 residues. CDR1 is MDHEN and CDR2 is SYDVKM in the germline V gene. Trimming removed 5 bases at V and 2 bases at J, with 10 bases between. Next came a second PCR, run for about 7 to 12 cycles, which used a sample-barcoded 5' primer along with a J-beta primer mix. Every cDNA molecule carried a tag from a template-switch adaptor bearing 12 random nucleotides. TCRdb re-called the 5' RACE reads with MiXCR, one entry per CDR3 protein. Of about 680,000 distinct CDR3 sequences listed, around 48% were seen once; the top ten hold roughly a third. The data were taken from a study of blood T cells in healthy people across ages. Points from the study as a whole: Donor CMV status, an unknown factor, possibly confounded changes in expanded clonotypes. Among T cells, TCR beta diversity per million cells dropped roughly linearly as age rose.

The authors extracted at least 5 micrograms of total RNA per sample. V usage is TRBV28 and J usage is TRBJ2-1; D perhaps matches TRBD2 (6 bases). The sequencing sample was made of blood. The sequence was obtained from a woman in her sixties in good health. The CDR3: CASSRGATYNEQFF. For the CDR3, the DNA is TGTGCCAGCAGTCGCGGGGCCACCTACAATGAGCAGTTCTTC.